These 2 T cell receptor beta chains were all obtained from the same sample, sequenced in a study of shared clonotypes between healthy human individuals (dated by TCRdb to about 2020). The library was made by the immunoSEQ multiplex PCR assay. In TCRdb, the immuneACCESS table is reduced to in-frame sequences with V and J assigned. These tables do not hold every clone; where another copy was compared, an unresolved V gene accounts for under half, and the others remain unexplained. This sample gives some 1.5 million clones in total; more than 95% of them show up just once. The ten largest clones represent about 1.2% of the sample. Specimen: naive CD4+ T cells sorted from blood. The cell subset or site label on this specimen signifies: CD45RA+ positively selected. The source is a man aged 30 to 39 in good health.

The J gene is TRBJ2-3, the V gene TRBV28; D possibly uses TRBD1 or TRBD2 (5 bases each). The CDR3 is 14 residues long. Per germline, CDR1 MDHEN and CDR2 SYDVKM. The ends were cut back, 7 bases at V and 2 bases at J, with 13 bases in the middle. CDR3 protein: CASTRMGTTDTQYF. The CDR3 coding sequence is TGTGCCAGCACCCGGATGGGGACCACAGATACGCAGTATTTT.

With respect to this clone: The same CDR3 is also encoded by other DNA sequences in this sample. The genes are TRBV27 and TRBJ2-7, with 7 bases that match TRBD2. CDR1 MNHEY and CDR2 SMNVEV come from the germline V gene (reference sequence). CDR3 length: 14 amino acids. The ends lost 0 bases at V and 3 bases at J; junction bases unmatched: 2. CDR3 sequence reads: CASSLSGRRYEQYF. For the CDR3, the DNA is TGTGCCAGCAGTTTATCCGGGAGGCGCTACGAGCAGTACTTC.